This TCR beta chain was sequenced in a study of T cell responses to AZD1222 COVID-19 vaccine. Here immunoSEQ multiplex PCR was the method, and the copy in TCRdb shows in-frame clones only, minus some. Of more than 100,000 clones in the sample, roughly nine tenths were seen once. The V gene lost 7 bases and the J gene lost 2 bases, with 8 bases spanning the gap. CDR3 length: 12 residues. Germline CDR1 reads MNHEY; CDR2 reads SMNVEV (reference sequence). The V and J genes are TRBV27 and TRBJ1-2; D gene ambiguous. The sequence derives from an adult who received the AZD1222 COVID-19 vaccine. The sample consisted of peripheral blood, taken 28 days after the second AZD1222 dose. This chain's CDR3 is CASTPPNYGYTF. In DNA, the CDR3 is TGTGCCAGCACCCCCCCCAACTATGGCTACACCTTC.